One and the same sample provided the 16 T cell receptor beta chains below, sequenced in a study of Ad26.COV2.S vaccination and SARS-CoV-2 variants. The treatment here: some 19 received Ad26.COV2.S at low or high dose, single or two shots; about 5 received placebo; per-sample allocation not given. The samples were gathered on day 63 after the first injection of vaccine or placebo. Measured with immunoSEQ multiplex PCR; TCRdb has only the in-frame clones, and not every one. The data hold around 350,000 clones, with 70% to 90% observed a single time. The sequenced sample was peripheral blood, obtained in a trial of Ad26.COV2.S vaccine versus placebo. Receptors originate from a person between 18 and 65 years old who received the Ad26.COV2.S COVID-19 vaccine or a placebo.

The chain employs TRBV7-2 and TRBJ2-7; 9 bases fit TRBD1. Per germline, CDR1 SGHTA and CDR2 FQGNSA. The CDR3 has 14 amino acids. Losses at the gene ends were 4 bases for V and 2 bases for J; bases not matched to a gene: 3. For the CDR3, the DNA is TGTGCCAGCAGCTCTTGGGACAGGGCCTACGAGCAGTACTTC. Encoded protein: CASSSWDRAYEQYF.

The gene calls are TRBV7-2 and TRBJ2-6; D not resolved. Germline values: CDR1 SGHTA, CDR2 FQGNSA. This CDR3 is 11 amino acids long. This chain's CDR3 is CGGVGANVLTF. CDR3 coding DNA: TGTGGCGGAGTCGGGGCCAACGTCCTGACTTTC.

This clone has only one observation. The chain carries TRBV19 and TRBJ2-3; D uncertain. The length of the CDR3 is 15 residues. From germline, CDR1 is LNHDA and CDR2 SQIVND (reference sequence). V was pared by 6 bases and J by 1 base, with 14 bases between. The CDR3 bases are TGTGCCAGTAGAGTAGGGTATGGGGGCACAGATACGCAGTATTTT. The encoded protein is CASRVGYGGTDTQYF.

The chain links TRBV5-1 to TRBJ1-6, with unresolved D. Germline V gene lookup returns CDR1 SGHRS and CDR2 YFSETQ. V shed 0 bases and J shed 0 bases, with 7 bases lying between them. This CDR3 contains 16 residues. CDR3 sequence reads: CASSLGWSSYNSPLHF. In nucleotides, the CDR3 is TGCGCCAGCAGCTTGGGGTGGAGCTCCTATAATTCACCCCTCCACTTT.

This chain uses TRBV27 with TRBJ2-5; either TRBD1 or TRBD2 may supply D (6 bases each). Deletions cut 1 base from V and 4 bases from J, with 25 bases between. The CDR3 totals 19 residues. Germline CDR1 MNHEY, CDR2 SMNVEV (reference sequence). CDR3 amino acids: CASSLYAPLYGGRGETQYF. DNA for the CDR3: TGTGCCAGCAGTTTATATGCCCCTCTTTATGGGGGGCGCGGAGAGACCCAGTACTTC.

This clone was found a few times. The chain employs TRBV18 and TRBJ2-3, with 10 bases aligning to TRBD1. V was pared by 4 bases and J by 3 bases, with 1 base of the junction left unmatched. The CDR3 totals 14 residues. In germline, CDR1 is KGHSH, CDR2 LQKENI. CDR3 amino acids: CASSQGQGTDTQYF. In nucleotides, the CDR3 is TGTGCCAGCTCACAGGGACAGGGGACAGATACGCAGTATTTT.

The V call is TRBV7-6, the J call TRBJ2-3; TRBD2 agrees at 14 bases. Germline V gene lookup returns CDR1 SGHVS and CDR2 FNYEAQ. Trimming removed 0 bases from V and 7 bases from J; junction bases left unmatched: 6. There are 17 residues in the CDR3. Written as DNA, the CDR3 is TGTGCCAGCAGCTTAGCTGGGACTAGCGGGAGTCTACATACGCAGTATTTT. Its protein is CASSLAGTSGSLHTQYF.

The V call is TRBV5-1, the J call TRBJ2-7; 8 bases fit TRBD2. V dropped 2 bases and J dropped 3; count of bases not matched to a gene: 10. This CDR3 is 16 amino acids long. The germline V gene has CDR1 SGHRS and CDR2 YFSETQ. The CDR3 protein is CASSFGEEAGDYEQYF. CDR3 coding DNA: TGCGCCAGCAGCTTCGGGGAGGAAGCGGGAGACTACGAGCAGTACTTC.

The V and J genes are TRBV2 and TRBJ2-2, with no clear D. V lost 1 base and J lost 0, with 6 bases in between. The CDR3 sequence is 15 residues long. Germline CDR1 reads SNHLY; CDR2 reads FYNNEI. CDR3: CASSEDRANTGELFF. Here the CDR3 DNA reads TGTGCCAGCAGTGAAGACAGAGCGAACACCGGGGAGCTGTTTTTT. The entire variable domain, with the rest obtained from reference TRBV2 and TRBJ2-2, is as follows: EPEVTQTPSHQVTQMGQEVILRCVPISNHLYFYWYRQILGQKVEFLVSFYNNEISEKSEIFDDQFSVERPDGSNFTLKIRSTKLEDSAMYFCASSEDRANTGELFFGEGSRLTVL.

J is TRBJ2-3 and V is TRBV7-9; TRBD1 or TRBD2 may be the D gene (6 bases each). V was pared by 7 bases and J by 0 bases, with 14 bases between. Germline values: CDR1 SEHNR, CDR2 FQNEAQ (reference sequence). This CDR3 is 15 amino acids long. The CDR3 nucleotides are TGTGCCAGCAACCAAGGGGGGTTGAGCACAGATACGCAGTATTTT. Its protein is CASNQGGLSTDTQYF.

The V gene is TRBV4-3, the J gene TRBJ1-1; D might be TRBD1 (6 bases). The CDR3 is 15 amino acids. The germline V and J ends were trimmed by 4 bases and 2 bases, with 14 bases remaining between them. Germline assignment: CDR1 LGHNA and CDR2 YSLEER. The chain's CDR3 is CASSRSIQGNTEAFF. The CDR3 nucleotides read TGCGCCAGCAGCCGGTCGATACAGGGAAACACTGAAGCTTTCTTT.

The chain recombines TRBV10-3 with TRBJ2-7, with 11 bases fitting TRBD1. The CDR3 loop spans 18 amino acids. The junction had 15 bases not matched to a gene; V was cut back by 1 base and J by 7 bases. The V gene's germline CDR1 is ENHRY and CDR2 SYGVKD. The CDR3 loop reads CAISEFRTGGSFVFEQYF. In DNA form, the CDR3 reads TGTGCCATCAGTGAGTTTAGGACAGGGGGCTCTTTCGTCTTTGAGCAGTACTTC.

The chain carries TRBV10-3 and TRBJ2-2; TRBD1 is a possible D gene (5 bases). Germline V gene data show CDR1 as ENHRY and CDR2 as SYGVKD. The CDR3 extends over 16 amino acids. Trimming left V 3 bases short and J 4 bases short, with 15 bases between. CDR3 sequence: CAISDGAPIITGELFF. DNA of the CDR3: TGTGCCATCAGTGATGGGGCGCCTATAATCACCGGGGAGCTGTTTTTT.

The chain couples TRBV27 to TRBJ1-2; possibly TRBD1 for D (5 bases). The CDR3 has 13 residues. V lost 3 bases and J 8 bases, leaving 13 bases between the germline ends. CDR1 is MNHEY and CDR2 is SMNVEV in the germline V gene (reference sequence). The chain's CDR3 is CASSFGGAGGYTF. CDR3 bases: TGTGCCAGCAGTTTTGGGGGTGCTGGAGGCTACACCTTC.

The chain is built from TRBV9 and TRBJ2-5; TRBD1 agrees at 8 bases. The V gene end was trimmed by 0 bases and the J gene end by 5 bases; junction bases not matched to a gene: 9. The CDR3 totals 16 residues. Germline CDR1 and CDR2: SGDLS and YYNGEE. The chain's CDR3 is CASSVATGGSGETQYF. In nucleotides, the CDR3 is TGTGCCAGCAGCGTAGCTACAGGGGGTTCGGGGGAGACCCAGTACTTC.

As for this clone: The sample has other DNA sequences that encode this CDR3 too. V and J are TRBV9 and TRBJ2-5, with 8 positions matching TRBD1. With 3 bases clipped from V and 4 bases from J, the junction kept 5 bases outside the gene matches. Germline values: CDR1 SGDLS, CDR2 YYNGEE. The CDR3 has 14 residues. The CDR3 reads CASSAGQGGETQYF. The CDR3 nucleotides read TGTGCCAGCAGCGCCGGACAGGGCGGAGAGACCCAGTACTTC.